This passage covers 21 T cell receptor beta chains from one sample sequenced in a study of T cells in women clearing cervical HPV infection. TCRdb keeps only in-frame clones here, not all; method: immunoSEQ multiplex PCR. Its table lists under 20,000 clones. Sequencing was performed on blood buffy coat. These TCRs come from a woman between 18 and 70 years old with a cervical HPV16 infection that either progressed to CIN3+ or cleared (not recorded which).

About this clone: The CDR3 goes on 3 residues after the read ends, and that part is filled in from the germline J gene. The chain uses TRBV6-1 and TRBJ1-5; D is possibly TRBD1 (6 bases). Germline V gene lookup returns CDR1 MNHNS and CDR2 SASEGT. This CDR3 contains 17 residues. V lost 2 bases and J lost 7, with 21 bases in between. The CDR3 region is CASSEKGGGGQGQPQHF. CDR3 DNA, as far as it was read: TGTGCCAGCAGTGAAAAGGGTGGGGGGGGCCAGGGCCAGCCC.

Comment on this clone: The read ends 3 residues before the CDR3 terminus; that terminus is restored from the germline J gene. The chain has TRBV7-9 and TRBJ2-1; D is undetermined. The CDR3 consists of 15 residues. Germline lookup yields CDR1 SEHNR and CDR2 FQNEAQ (reference sequence). V shed 2 bases and J shed 7 bases, with 15 bases lying between them. CDR3 residues: CASSLTSSFLNEQFF. The sequenced CDR3 bases are TGTGCCAGCAGCTTAACGAGCTCCTTTTTAAATGAG.

With respect to this clone: The read falls 3 residues short of the CDR3 end, and the missing part is taken from the germline J gene. This chain uses TRBV7-9 with TRBJ1-1; 7 nucleotides line up with TRBD1. The CDR3 loop spans 14 amino acids. V was clipped by 5 bases and J by 4 bases; unmatched bases: 7. Germline lookup yields CDR1 SEHNR and CDR2 FQNEAQ (reference sequence). Here the CDR3 reads CASSQTQGTTEAFF. The covered CDR3 bases are TGTGCCAGCAGCCAGACACAGGGGACCACTGAA. The variable domain in full, with the rest retrieved from reference TRBV7-9 and TRBJ1-1, is DTGVSQNPRHKITKRGQNVTFRCDPISEHNRLYWYRQTLGQGPEFLTYFQNEAQLEKSRLLSDRFSAERPKGSFSTLEIQRTEQGDSAMYLCASSQTQGTTEAFFGQGTRLTVV.

Worth noting for this clone: The read finishes 3 residues shy of the CDR3 end, and the germline J gene is used to complete it. V and J are TRBV5-1 and TRBJ1-2; 9 positions match TRBD1. The V segment lost 4 bases and the J segment 0 bases; nucleotides outside the gene matches: 10. CDR3 length: 17 amino acids. Germline loops: CDR1 SGHRS, CDR2 YFSETQ. Incomplete CDR3 DNA: TGCGCCAGCAGCATGCGAACAGGGGGCGACGCTAACTATGGC. It translates to CASSMRTGGDANYG. The CDR3 in its entirety is CASSMRTGGDANYGYTF.

As concerns this clone: Read data end 3 residues before the CDR3 end; the end is taken from the germline J gene. The chain combines TRBV6-1 with TRBJ1-3, with 11 bases lining up with TRBD1. V lost 1 base and J lost 0; bases outside the gene matches: 5. The germline V gene encodes CDR1 MNHNS and CDR2 SASEGT. The CDR3 is 18 amino acids. The part of the CDR3 DNA that was read is TGTGCCAGCAGTGAAGGGACAGGGGGCGCATACTCTGGAAACACC. Its protein is CASSEGTGGAYSGNT. The full CDR3 is CASSEGTGGAYSGNTIYF.

This clone counts as medium-sized by frequency. The read terminates 3 residues ahead of where the CDR3 ends, so the germline J gene completes it. V and J are TRBV29-1 and TRBJ1-2, with a possible D match to TRBD1 (5 bases). Trimming removed 1 base at V and 0 bases at J, with 9 bases between. The germline CDR1 and CDR2 sequences are SQVTM and ANQGSEA. The CDR3 length is 14 residues. This CDR3 is CSVEAQGTNYGYTF. The covered CDR3 bases are TGCAGCGTTGAAGCGCAGGGTACTAACTATGGC.

A note on this clone: Read coverage stops 3 residues before the CDR3 terminus; the germline J gene supplies the remainder. The chain has TRBV30 and TRBJ2-1, with 7 bases that match TRBD2. Per the germline V gene, CDR1 is GTSNPN and CDR2 is SVGIG (reference sequence). The trim removed 5 bases at V and 7 bases at J, leaving 2 bases unmatched. This CDR3 is built from 11 residues. Partial CDR3 DNA: TGTGCCTGGGGGACTATGAATGAG. It specifies CAWGTMNE. The complete CDR3 protein is CAWGTMNEQFF.

A word on this clone: Read sequence stops 3 residues before the CDR3 end, and the germline J gene provides the missing end. The chain is built from TRBV20-1 and TRBJ1-3, with D possibly TRBD1 on 5 matching bases. The length of the CDR3 is 14 residues. Trimming stripped 5 bases from V and 0 bases from J, with 11 bases between. Per germline, CDR1 DFQATT and CDR2 SNEGSKA (reference sequence). The CDR3 DNA, read in part, is TGCAGTGCTGATCCCGGGGGCTCTGGAAACACC. It is translated as CSADPGGSGNT. The entire CDR3 is CSADPGGSGNTIYF.

Worth noting for this clone: The CDR3 end lies 3 residues beyond the end of the read and is filled in from the germline J gene. The chain couples TRBV5-1 to TRBJ1-2; 7 nucleotides align to TRBD1. Germline lookup yields CDR1 SGHRS and CDR2 YFSETQ. J was trimmed by 0 bases and V by 0 bases; bases with no gene match: 2. The CDR3 extends over 15 amino acids. CDR3 DNA, as far as it was read: TGCGCCAGCAGCTTGGGGCAGGGGGCTAACTATGGC. It translates to CASSLGQGANYG. The entire CDR3 sequence reads CASSLGQGANYGYTF.

Remarks on this clone: The sequenced fragment ends 3 residues before the CDR3 boundary, so the rest is inferred from the germline J gene. The V and J genes are TRBV5-1 and TRBJ2-5, with D tentatively TRBD1 or TRBD2 (6 bases each). Looked up from germline, CDR1 is SGHRS and CDR2 is YFSETQ. This CDR3 has 14 amino acids. The germline V and J ends were trimmed by 3 bases and 2 bases, with 11 bases remaining between them. CDR3 bases read: TGCGCCAGCAGCTCCGGAGGGGGACAAGAGACC. Its translation: CASSSGGGQET. The whole CDR3 protein reads CASSSGGGQETQYF.

As regards this clone: The CDR3 end is not reached by the read, which stops 3 residues before it; the germline J gene fills it in. V is TRBV7-3 and J is TRBJ1-1; 7 nucleotides line up with TRBD1. Trimming at V came to 3 bases and at J to 3 bases, leaving 10 bases not matched to a gene. From germline, CDR1 is SGHTA and CDR2 FQGTGA. The CDR3 covers 16 residues. CDR3 DNA, as far as it was read: TGTGCCAGCAGCTTCTTAAGACAGGGACGGGACACTGAA. Its protein is CASSFLRQGRDTE. The CDR3 as a whole reads CASSFLRQGRDTEAFF.

On this clone: The missing CDR3 end, 3 residues past where the read stops, is filled in from the germline J gene. The chain carries TRBV5-1 and TRBJ1-6; 9 bases line up with TRBD1. V trimming: 7 bases; J trimming: 9 bases; junction bases outside the gene matches: 14. CDR1 SGHRS and CDR2 YFSETQ come from the germline V gene. The CDR3 runs to 16 residues. The covered CDR3 bases are TGCGCCAGCGGGTCCGGGACAGGGTCTGTCGGTTCACCC. As protein: CASGSGTGSVGSP. The whole CDR3 region reads CASGSGTGSVGSPLHF.

Remarks on this clone: Read sequence stops 3 residues before the CDR3 end, and the germline J gene provides the missing end. The rearrangement uses TRBV2 and TRBJ1-2; D perhaps matches TRBD1 (6 bases). CDR3 length equals 13 residues. Germline CDR1 is SNHLY and CDR2 is FYNNEI. CDR3 sequence: CASSEAEQGDYTF. CDR3 DNA (partial): TGTGCCAGCAGTGAAGCTGAACAGGGCGAC. Based on the CDR3 plus reference TRBV2 and TRBJ1-2, the full variable domain is EPEVTQTPSHQVTQMGQEVILRCVPISNHLYFYWYRQILGQKVEFLVSFYNNEISEKSEIFDDQFSVERPDGSNFTLKIRSTKLEDSAMYFCASSEAEQGDYTFGSGTRLTVV.

About this clone itself: Its ends do not fully match the called genes, so a read error is possible. CDR3 bases read: TGCAGTGCTAGAGATCTGACCGAAGGTTACACAGATGCG. This encodes CSARDLTEGYTDA. The whole CDR3 region reads CSARDLTEGYTDAQYF. The chain has TRBV20-1 and TRBJ2-3; D remains unclear. Read sequence stops 3 residues before the CDR3 end, and the germline J gene provides the missing end. Per germline, CDR1 DFQATT and CDR2 SNEGSKA (reference sequence). This CDR3 region has 16 residues.

Of note for this clone: The read gets to within 3 residues of the CDR3 end, and the germline J gene fills in the rest. V is TRBV9 and J is TRBJ1-6, with D hard to call. CDR3 length equals 14 residues. The V gene lost 2 bases and the J gene lost 5 bases, with 8 bases spanning the gap. From germline, CDR1 is SGDLS and CDR2 YYNGEE. The covered CDR3 bases are TGTGCCAGCAGCGTTACGGGTAATAATTCACCC. This codes for CASSVTGNNSP. The entire CDR3 reads CASSVTGNNSPLHF. The full variable domain, in which reference TRBV9 and TRBJ1-6 provide the parts outside the CDR3, is DSGVTQTPKHLITATGQRVTLRCSPRSGDLSVYWYQQSLDQGLQFLIQYYNGEERAKGNILERFSAQQFPDLHSELNLSSLELGDSALYFCASSVTGNNSPLHFGNGTRLTVT.

On this clone itself: The read ends 3 residues before the CDR3 terminus; that terminus is restored from the germline J gene. This sequence joins TRBV12-5 and TRBJ2-7; 7 positions agree with TRBD1. The CDR3 is 14 residues long. Germline CDR1 LGHNT, CDR2 FRNRAP. V dropped 7 bases and J dropped 6; count of bases not matched to a gene: 12. The CDR3 region is CASANTGEGLEQYF. The DNA read from the CDR3 is TGTGCTAGTGCTAACACAGGGGAAGGGCTCGAG.

With respect to this clone: The read terminates 3 residues before the CDR3 end, so the remaining end is supplied by the germline J gene. The chain joins TRBV14 to TRBJ2-7, with D perhaps TRBD1 (6 bases). The length of the CDR3 is 14 residues. CDR1 SGHDN and CDR2 FVKESK come from the germline V gene. V gave up 3 bases and J gave up 4 bases, with 13 bases separating them. This CDR3 is CASSQGQGRYEQYF. The DNA read from the CDR3 is TGTGCCAGCAGCCAGGGTCAGGGGCGGTACGAG.

Remarks on this clone: Coverage ceases 3 residues before the CDR3 finishes, and the germline J gene fills in the end. The chain has TRBV20-1 and TRBJ1-2, with 8 bases lining up with TRBD1. The CDR3 has 15 amino acids. Germline values: CDR1 DFQATT, CDR2 SNEGSKA (reference sequence). Unmatched junction bases numbered 11, after V lost 4 bases and J lost 4 bases. The CDR3 spells CSATPGQAPLYGYTF. Incomplete CDR3 DNA: TGCAGTGCTACGCCGGGACAGGCGCCACTCTATGGC.

On this clone: The read ends 3 residues before the CDR3 terminus; that terminus is restored from the germline J gene. V gene TRBV19 combines with J gene TRBJ1-5; the D gene is possibly TRBD1 (5 bases). This CDR3 is built from 17 residues. V was pared by 5 bases and J by 0 bases, with 17 bases between. CDR1 and CDR2 from the germline V gene are LNHDA and SQIVND (reference sequence). CDR3 loop: CASSPPSGVGSNQPQHF. Partial CDR3 DNA: TGTGCCAGTAGTCCGCCCTCGGGGGTCGGTAGCAATCAGCCC. Complete variable domain (other parts from reference TRBV19 and TRBJ1-5): DGGITQSPKYLFRKEGQNVTLSCEQNLNHDAMYWYRQDPGQGLRLIYYSQIVNDFQKGDIAEGYSVSREKKESFPLTVTSAQKNPTAFYLCASSPPSGVGSNQPQHFGDGTRLSIL.

Regarding this clone: The CDR3 goes on 3 residues after the read ends, and that part is filled in from the germline J gene. V is TRBV19 and J is TRBJ1-5; D gene unclear. The CDR3 has 13 residues. The V end was cut by 4 bases, the J end by 3 bases, with 7 bases between. Germline CDR1 LNHDA, CDR2 SQIVND (reference sequence). The part of the CDR3 DNA that was read is TGTGCCAGTAGTACGGGGTTCAATCAGCCC. Protein product: CASSTGFNQP. The complete CDR3 sequence is CASSTGFNQPQHF. Full variable domain (outside the CDR3, taken from reference TRBV19 and TRBJ1-5): DGGITQSPKYLFRKEGQNVTLSCEQNLNHDAMYWYRQDPGQGLRLIYYSQIVNDFQKGDIAEGYSVSREKKESFPLTVTSAQKNPTAFYLCASSTGFNQPQHFGDGTRLSIL.

On this clone itself: The read is 3 residues too short to cover the CDR3 end, so that end is filled in from the germline J gene. The V call is TRBV5-1, the J call TRBJ1-1; tentative D call: TRBD1 (5 bases). The CDR3 length is 13 residues. The V and J ends lost 4 bases and 4 bases respectively, with 11 bases between them. CDR1 and CDR2 from the germline V gene are SGHRS and YFSETQ. The CDR3 DNA, read in part, is TGCGCCAGCAGCCCGGCGGGGGGCACTGAA. Amino acid sequence: CASSPAGGTE. The full-length CDR3 reads as CASSPAGGTEAFF.